The 32 T cell receptor beta chains reported below all come from one sample, sequenced in a study of T cell repertoires in cytomegalovirus infection. A single record per CDR3 protein comes from TCRdb applying MiXCR to the reads. The data show hundreds of thousands of distinct CDR3 sequences, with 31% seen just once and roughly an eighth held by the top ten. Their antigens remain unidentified. This material consisted of cultured CD8+ T cells from PBMCs, taken from culture after CMV antigen stimulation. The receptors come from a human donor in good health (CMV status not recorded). Some clones in this sample may be carry-over from other donors' samples.

This clonotype was seen many times. The V call is TRBV5-1, the J call TRBJ1-1; D is unclear. The CDR3 sequence is 13 residues long. Germline CDR1 reads SGHRS; CDR2 reads YFSETQ. The V end lost 1 base, the J end lost 5 bases, and 9 bases lay between the germline ends. The CDR3 DNA reads as TGCGCCAGCAGCTTGTGGGAACCAACTGAAGCTTTCTTT. Encoded protein: CASSLWEPTEAFF.

This clonotype was seen at least ten times. J is TRBJ2-7 and V is TRBV7-6, with D maybe TRBD1 (6 bases). The V gene lost 1 base and the J gene lost 6 bases, with 10 bases spanning the gap. CDR1 is SGHVS, CDR2 FNYEAQ, per germline. The length of the CDR3 is 13 residues. The CDR3, as DNA: TGTGCCAGCAGCTTAGTCGGACAGCGCGAGCAGTACGTC. Translated, it gives CASSLVGQREQYV.

This chain links TRBV12-3 or TRBV12-4 with TRBJ1-4; TRBD1 aligns across 7 bases. The trim removed 1 base at V and 3 bases at J, leaving 11 bases unmatched. CDR3 length: 18 amino acids. This chain's CDR3 is CASSLVEGAKTSNEKLFF. For the CDR3, the DNA is TGTGCCAGCAGTTTAGTAGAGGGGGCAAAAACTTCTAATGAAAAACTGTTTTTT.

This clonotype was observed at least ten times. The rearrangement joins TRBV7-2 to TRBJ2-3, with D perhaps assigned TRBD1 or TRBD2 (6 bases each). CDR1 SGHTA and CDR2 FQGNSA come from the germline V gene. V was clipped by 10 bases and J by 2 bases, with 16 bases between them. The length of the CDR3 is 14 residues. The CDR3 spells CANLGAGLTDTQYF. The CDR3 DNA sequence: TGTGCCAATCTGGGGGCGGGGCTCACAGATACGCAGTATTTT. The full variable domain, completed using reference TRBV7-2 and TRBJ2-3, is GAGVSQSPSNKVTEKGKDVELRCDPISGHTALYWYRQSLGQGLEFLIYFQGNSAPDKSGLPSDRFSAERTGGSVSTLTIQRTQQEDSAVYLCANLGAGLTDTQYFGPGTRLTVL.

On this clonotype itself: An end of the junction does not agree with germline; a read error may underlie this. The chain links TRBV7-7 to TRBJ2-5; TRBD2 matches at 13 bases. The CDR3 contains 16 residues. Germline V gene sequence: CDR1 SSHAT, CDR2 FNYEAQ (reference sequence). The CDR3 sequence: CASSLELAGGEETQYF. For the CDR3, the DNA is TGTGCTAGCAGCTTAGAACTAGCGGGGGGGGAAGAGACCCAGTACTTC.

This clonotype was observed a single time. The J gene is TRBJ1-6, the V gene TRBV5-4; D not resolved. Per germline, CDR1 SGHNT and CDR2 YYREEE (reference sequence). This CDR3 is built from 13 residues. V shed 1 base and J shed 10 bases, with 9 bases lying between them. The CDR3 DNA sequence: TGTGCCAGCAGCTTGTCCGGGGAATCACCCCTCCACTTT. The encoded protein is CASSLSGESPLHF.

J is TRBJ1-1 and V is TRBV13; D is unclear. Germline values: CDR1 PRHDT, CDR2 FYEKMQ (reference sequence). This CDR3 contains 12 residues. Trimming shortened V by 5 bases and J by 6 bases, and 10 bases separated the two germline ends. DNA for the CDR3: TGTGCCAGCAGCCGCGGGTCGGCTGAAGCTTTCTTT. Translated, it gives CASSRGSAEAFF.

V usage is TRBV7-6 and J usage is TRBJ2-7; D is unclear. Germline V gives CDR1 SGHVS, CDR2 FNYEAQ. The CDR3 loop spans 15 amino acids. V dropped 1 base and J dropped 2 bases, with 12 bases sitting between them. CDR3 nucleotide sequence: TGTGCCAGCAGCTTAGAGTCAAGTGATACCTACGAGCAGTACTTC. Protein: CASSLESSDTYEQYF.

The V and J genes are TRBV25-1 and TRBJ1-2; D gene unclear. The CDR3 runs to 15 residues. V was shortened by 3 bases and J by 0 bases, with 11 bases between the two germline ends. Germline CDR1 reads MGHDK; CDR2 reads SYGVNS. The CDR3 sequence is CASSDGDLTNYGYTF. CDR3 coding DNA: TGTGCCAGCAGTGATGGGGATCTAACTAACTATGGCTACACCTTC.

This clonotype turned up a few times. The chain is built from TRBV6-1 and TRBJ2-5, with D possibly being TRBD1 (5 bases). Germline-derived CDR1 and CDR2 are MNHNS and SASEGT. V was trimmed by 1 base and J by 4 bases, leaving 10 bases between them. CDR3 length: 14 amino acids. The CDR3 coding sequence is TGTGCCAGCAGTGAAGTCCAGGGTGGAGAGACCCAGTACTTC. This encodes CASSEVQGGETQYF.

The rearrangement uses TRBV4-3 and TRBJ2-3, with a weak D call TRBD1 (5 bases). V was clipped by 1 base and J by 0 bases, with 14 bases between them. The CDR3 totals 17 residues. The V gene's germline CDR1 is LGHNA and CDR2 YSLEER. The CDR3: CASSQAGSGASTDTQYF. CDR3 nucleotides: TGCGCCAGCAGCCAAGCAGGGTCCGGCGCTAGCACAGATACGCAGTATTTT.

DNA for the CDR3: TGTGCCACCGCCGGGGGGTACAATGAGCAGTTCTTC. As protein: CATAGGYNEQFF. V gene TRBV6-1 combines with J gene TRBJ2-1, with 7 positions matching TRBD2. Germline-derived CDR1 and CDR2 are MNHNS and SASEGT. CDR3 length: 12 amino acids. V was clipped by 10 bases and J by 4 bases; unmatched bases: 4.

This clonotype was recorded a few times. The gene calls are TRBV12-3 or TRBV12-4 and TRBJ1-4; no clear D gene. V was trimmed by 3 bases and J by 2 bases, leaving 19 bases between them. The CDR3 extends over 18 amino acids. CDR3 region: CASSFRPGRFGTNEKLFF. The CDR3, as DNA: TGTGCCAGCAGTTTCAGACCAGGTCGATTCGGGACTAATGAAAAACTGTTTTTT.

Details on this clonotype: At one end, the junction sequence differs from germline, possibly due to a read error. The chain employs TRBV19 and TRBJ1-2, with D maybe TRBD1 (5 bases). This CDR3 comprises 14 residues. Germline CDR1 and CDR2: LNHDA and SQIVND (reference sequence). The CDR3, as DNA: TGTGTCAGTACCATGAGGGGAGTCTTCGATGGCTACACCTTC. Translating gives CVSTMRGVFDGYTF.

A note on this clonotype: The junction shows a germline mismatch at one end, possibly a read error. The rearrangement uses TRBV4-2 and TRBJ2-1; D unclear. Germline V CDR1 and CDR2: LGHNA, YNFKEQ. This CDR3 region has 13 residues. This CDR3 is CANSPRVPNEQFF. The CDR3 region has the DNA TGTGCCAACAGCCCCCGGGTTCCGAATGAGCAGTTCTTC.

J is TRBJ2-5 and V is TRBV4-2, with 9 bases identical to TRBD2. This CDR3 is built from 17 residues. Germline V gene lookup returns CDR1 LGHNA and CDR2 YNFKEQ. V lost 0 bases, J lost 4 bases, and 9 bases stayed unmatched. CDR3 DNA sequence: TGTGCCAGCAGCCAAGATGAAACTAGCGGGTGGGGAGAGACCCAGTACTTC. The encoded protein is CASSQDETSGWGETQYF.

This clonotype turned up a few times. The DNA is left out, because the CDR3 cannot be placed on it with certainty; the CDR3 is given as TCRdb lists it. The chain couples TRBV6-1 to TRBJ2-5; the table's D gene call, TRBD1, was not cross checked with the DNA. 14 amino acids form the CDR3, both terminal residues included. Germline V gives CDR1 MNHNS, CDR2 SASEGT. CDR3 protein: CASSFGPGDETQYF.

This chain uses TRBV6-2 or TRBV6-3 with TRBJ2-1; 9 bases line up with TRBD2. The trim removed 0 bases at V and 8 bases at J, leaving 5 bases unmatched. Germline assignment: CDR1 MNHEY and CDR2 SVGEGT. This CDR3 region has 15 residues. The CDR3 nucleotides are TGTGCCAGCAGTTACTCGGGCGGGGGGGCCGATGAGCAGTTCTTC. It encodes CASSYSGGGADEQFF.

The rearrangement uses TRBV19 and TRBJ1-1; D uncertain. Between the trimmed V and J ends, which lost 10 bases and 5 bases, there was a span of 14 bases. Germline V gene data show CDR1 as LNHDA and CDR2 as SQIVND (reference sequence). This CDR3 spans 12 amino acids. CDR3 protein: CATHPSGTEAFF. DNA of the CDR3: TGTGCCACACACCCGTCGGGGACTGAAGCTTTCTTT.

The chain links TRBV11-2 to TRBJ2-5; tentative D call: TRBD1 (6 bases). CDR1 is SGHAT and CDR2 is FQNNGV in the germline V gene. V gave up 4 bases and J gave up 7 bases, with 16 bases separating them. The CDR3 runs 14 residues. The CDR3 sequence is CASSSGTPPGTQYF. CDR3 nucleotides: TGTGCCAGCAGCTCCGGGACACCTCCGGGGACCCAGTACTTC.

The CDR3 here is CSVVTGYGAFF. Here the CDR3 DNA reads TGCAGCGTCGTAACAGGGTATGGAGCTTTCTTT. The J gene is TRBJ1-1, the V gene TRBV29-1; the D gene is possibly TRBD1 (6 bases). This CDR3 is built from 11 residues. Trimming stripped 6 bases from V and 10 bases from J, with 15 bases between. Germline-derived CDR1 and CDR2 are SQVTM and ANQGSEA.

This clonotype was seen only a few times. The V gene is TRBV9, the J gene TRBJ1-1; tentative D call: TRBD1 (5 bases). Germline V gene lookup returns CDR1 SGDLS and CDR2 YYNGEE. The length of the CDR3 is 12 residues. V lost 4 bases, J lost 10 bases, and 14 bases lay in between. DNA for the CDR3: TGTGCCAGCAGCCGGGACGGGAGGGGAGCTTTCTTT. Translating it yields CASSRDGRGAFF.

J is TRBJ2-7 and V is TRBV9; D may correspond to TRBD1 or TRBD2 (5 bases each). The CDR3 runs to 15 residues. Trimming took off 4 bases at V and 0 bases at J, with 14 bases between the two ends. CDR1 is SGDLS, CDR2 YYNGEE, per germline. CDR3 nucleotide sequence: TGTGCCAGCAGCCGACGGGACGGCCCCTCCTACGAGCAGTACTTC. Its protein product is CASSRRDGPSYEQYF.

The V gene is TRBV10-1, the J gene TRBJ2-3; 7 positions match TRBD1. The V segment lost 6 bases and the J segment 2 bases; nucleotides outside the gene matches: 11. The CDR3 consists of 16 residues. The germline V gene encodes CDR1 WNHNN and CDR2 SYGVQD (reference sequence). The CDR3 loop reads CASSPRQGVDTDTQYF. CDR3 in DNA: TGCGCCAGCAGCCCAAGACAGGGTGTGGACACAGATACGCAGTATTTT.

This clonotype was observed a handful of times. The chain links TRBV27 to TRBJ1-1; D is possibly TRBD1 (6 bases). Between the trimmed V and J ends, which lost 9 bases and 0 bases, there was a span of 11 bases. This CDR3 spans 13 amino acids. Germline assignment: CDR1 MNHEY and CDR2 SMNVEV (reference sequence). In DNA, the CDR3 is TGTGCCAGTGGGACATCAATGAACACTGAAGCTTTCTTT. Translation: CASGTSMNTEAFF.

This clonotype has only a few counts. The V and J genes are TRBV18 and TRBJ2-5; no clear D gene. The V end lost 2 bases, the J end lost 0 bases, and 4 bases lay between the germline ends. CDR3 length equals 13 residues. Germline assignment: CDR1 KGHSH and CDR2 LQKENI. CDR3 nucleotide sequence: TGTGCCAGCTCACCAAACCACCAAGAGACCCAGTACTTC. Translating gives CASSPNHQETQYF.

This clonotype has just a few counts. The rearrangement joins TRBV5-6 to TRBJ2-1; possibly TRBD2 for D (6 bases). This CDR3 contains 14 residues. The V and J ends lost 9 bases and 4 bases respectively, with 17 bases between them. The germline gives CDR1 SGHDT, CDR2 YYEEEE. The CDR3 DNA is TGTGCCACCCGGGACTCCCTAAGGTACAATGAGCAGTTCTTC. This sequence encodes CATRDSLRYNEQFF.

There are a few counts of this clonotype. The CDR3 sequence is CASSSTKWMTSGGLNEQFF. The CDR3 nucleotides read TGTGCCAGCAGCTCAACGAAATGGATGACTAGCGGGGGTCTCAATGAGCAGTTCTTC. The V call is TRBV7-9, the J call TRBJ2-1; TRBD2 matches 12 bases. CDR3 length: 19 residues. The ends lost 4 bases at V and 6 bases at J; junction bases unmatched: 16. Germline V gene sequence: CDR1 SEHNR, CDR2 FQNEAQ (reference sequence).

J is TRBJ1-2 and V is TRBV7-4, with D perhaps matching TRBD1 (5 bases). This CDR3 is 15 amino acids long. V was trimmed by 5 bases and J by 0 bases, leaving 13 bases between them. CDR1 and CDR2 from the germline V gene are SGHVT and SQSDAQ. CDR3 nucleotide sequence: TGTGCCAGCAGCGTAGGGACTATCTCTAACTATGGCTACACCTTC. Translating it yields CASSVGTISNYGYTF.

This clonotype occurred a few times. The chain is built from TRBV6-1 and TRBJ2-7; 10 bases fit TRBD2. CDR1 is MNHNS, CDR2 SASEGT, per germline. This CDR3 is 11 amino acids long. V dropped 5 bases and J dropped 13; count of bases not matched to a gene: 5. This CDR3 is CASSYGTSVYV. The CDR3 DNA follows: TGTGCCAGCAGTTACGGGACTAGCGTTTACGTC.

This chain links TRBV5-1 with TRBJ1-1, with D perhaps TRBD1 (6 bases). CDR1 is SGHRS and CDR2 is YFSETQ in the germline V gene. The CDR3 covers 13 residues. V was cut by 4 bases and J by 4 bases, with 11 bases left in between. The CDR3: CASSETGFTEAFF. Here the CDR3 DNA reads TGCGCCAGCAGCGAAACAGGGTTCACTGAAGCTTTCTTT.

Only a few counts were recorded for this clonotype. The CDR3 DNA sequence: TGCGCCAGCATTCAGGGGAACACCGGGGAGCTGTTTTTT. This translates into CASIQGNTGELFF. The chain has TRBV10-2 and TRBJ2-2; D possibly corresponds to TRBD1 (5 bases). The V and J ends lost 7 bases and 1 base respectively, with 7 bases between them. Germline V lookup: CDR1 WSHSY, CDR2 SAAADI. CDR3 size: 13 residues.